A single sample gave rise to the 32 T cell receptor beta chains below, sequenced in a study of blood T cell repertoires in COVID-19. The protocol was immunoSEQ multiplex PCR, while the TCRdb copy is restricted to in-frame clones and leaves out a portion. The sample holds approximately 150,000 clones; 85% to 90% are singletons and the top ten take more than 2%. The sequencing input was peripheral blood. The receptor source for this set is a man between 50 and 59 years old who had recovered from COVID-19.

CDR3 nucleotide sequence: TGCGCCAGCAGCCAAGACTTCCCTAGTTATAGCAATCAGCCCCAGCATTTT. Its translation: CASSQDFPSYSNQPQHF. J is TRBJ1-5 and V is TRBV4-1, with D uncertain. The CDR3 length is 17 residues. V was trimmed by 0 bases and J by 0 bases, leaving 12 bases between them. Germline-derived CDR1 and CDR2 are MGHRA and YSYEKL.

J is TRBJ2-7 and V is TRBV5-1; TRBD1 aligns across 8 bases. V dropped 1 base and J dropped 7; count of bases not matched to a gene: 7. This CDR3 spans 14 amino acids. CDR1 and CDR2 (germline): SGHRS, YFSETQ. The CDR3 coding sequence is TGCGCCAGCAGCTTGAGGCAGGGGGCGGATGAGCAGTACTTC. Its protein product is CASSLRQGADEQYF.

The sample holds a few counts of this clone. DNA for the CDR3: TGTGCCAGGCCGGGGGGGCTCGGCCGACATAGCAATCAGCCCCAGCATTTT. It yields the protein CARPGGLGRHSNQPQHF. The rearrangement uses TRBV6-4 and TRBJ1-5; D is perhaps TRBD1 (6 bases). Germline V gene sequence: CDR1 MRHNA, CDR2 SNTAGT. Trimming took off 9 bases at V and 0 bases at J, with 21 bases between the two ends. There are 17 residues in the CDR3.

This clone was counted a few times. This chain links TRBV27 with TRBJ1-4; unclear D gene. The CDR3 has 14 amino acids. V lost 6 bases, J lost 3 bases, and 11 bases lay in between. Per germline, CDR1 MNHEY and CDR2 SMNVEV (reference sequence). The CDR3, as DNA: TGTGCCAGCAGAAGTATCGGGGCTAATGAAAAACTGTTTTTT. Its protein is CASRSIGANEKLFF.

The chain couples TRBV5-5 to TRBJ1-5; D is uncertain. Deletions cut 2 bases from V and 4 bases from J, with 7 bases between. The germline V gene has CDR1 SGHKS and CDR2 YYEKEE (reference sequence). The CDR3 loop spans 13 amino acids. In nucleotides, the CDR3 is TGTGCCAGCAGCTTCTCCCTGAATCAGCCCCAGCATTTT. This gives the protein CASSFSLNQPQHF.

The chain recombines TRBV6-2 or TRBV6-3 with TRBJ2-1; 10 bases are shared with TRBD2. The CDR3 covers 14 residues. CDR1 MNHEY and CDR2 SVGEGT come from the germline V gene. V lost 2 bases and J lost 6; bases outside the gene matches: 1. The CDR3 spells CASSYGTSVNEQFF. CDR3 nucleotide sequence: TGTGCCAGCAGTTACGGGACTAGCGTCAATGAGCAGTTCTTC.

This chain connects TRBV10-2 to TRBJ2-7; 9 bases fit TRBD1. The germline V gene encodes CDR1 WSHSY and CDR2 SAAADI. The CDR3 is 14 residues long. J gave up 3 bases and V 5 bases, and 5 bases lay outside the gene matches. The CDR3 DNA follows: TGCGCCAGCAGTCTTAGGACAGGGGACTACGAGCAGTACTTC. This sequence encodes CASSLRTGDYEQYF.

The rearrangement uses TRBV7-2 and TRBJ2-1; possibly TRBD2 for D (7 bases). Germline lookup yields CDR1 SGHTA and CDR2 FQGNSA. The length of the CDR3 is 16 residues. V shed 2 bases and J shed 4 bases, with 15 bases lying between them. In nucleotides, the CDR3 is TGTGCCAGCAGCTTACAGGGGCGGGGGTCATACAATGAGCAGTTCTTC. As protein: CASSLQGRGSYNEQFF.

This clone was counted a single time. The chain couples TRBV29-1 to TRBJ2-1; 10 bases match TRBD2. Germline CDR1 reads SQVTM; CDR2 reads ANQGSEA. There are 13 residues in the CDR3. V lost 6 bases to trimming and J lost 7 bases; unmatched junction nucleotides: 6. This CDR3 is CSVLGLAVNEQFF. For the CDR3, the DNA is TGCAGCGTCCTAGGACTAGCGGTGAATGAGCAGTTCTTC.

The chain uses TRBV27 and TRBJ2-2, with 8 nucleotides matching TRBD1. The V and J ends lost 3 bases and 6 bases, in that order; junction bases with no gene match: 9. Germline CDR1 and CDR2: MNHEY and SMNVEV (reference sequence). This CDR3 region has 16 residues. CDR3 loop: CASSLRQGRRSGELFF. The CDR3 DNA sequence: TGTGCCAGCAGTTTGAGACAGGGGAGGAGATCCGGGGAGCTGTTTTTT.

The chain joins TRBV27 to TRBJ1-1; 7 bases align to TRBD1. The V segment lost 5 bases and the J segment 0 bases; nucleotides outside the gene matches: 15. Germline CDR1 reads MNHEY; CDR2 reads SMNVEV (reference sequence). The CDR3 extends over 18 amino acids. The CDR3 reads CASSTTAALTGLNTEAFF. CDR3 nucleotides: TGTGCCAGCAGTACCACCGCCGCCTTGACAGGGTTGAACACTGAAGCTTTCTTT.

The chain carries TRBV5-1 and TRBJ2-3; 13 nucleotides match TRBD2. The CDR3 is 15 residues long. The J segment lost 3 bases and the V segment lost 6 bases, leaving 4 bases of the junction unmatched. Germline loops: CDR1 SGHRS, CDR2 YFSETQ. The CDR3 DNA reads TGCGCCAGCACACTAGCGGGGGGGCGGACAGATACGCAGTATTTT. Its translation is CASTLAGGRTDTQYF.

The chain links TRBV6-5 to TRBJ2-7; 7 bases fit TRBD2. The germline V gene has CDR1 MNHEY and CDR2 SVGAGI. The V segment lost 8 bases and the J segment 3 bases; nucleotides outside the gene matches: 4. The CDR3 spans 12 residues. CDR3 amino acids: CASVGGSYEQYF. CDR3 bases: TGTGCCAGCGTTGGCGGGAGCTACGAGCAGTACTTC.

The gene calls are TRBV7-2 and TRBJ2-4, with a weak D call TRBD1 (5 bases). Looked up from germline, CDR1 is SGHTA and CDR2 is FQGNSA. CDR3 size: 17 residues. Trimming pared 1 base from V and 6 bases from J, leaving 19 bases between. The DNA for the CDR3 is TGTGCCAGCAGCTTAGGATTTACCGGACAACCGATAAACATTCAGTACTTC. Protein sequence: CASSLGFTGQPINIQYF.

In this sample, this clone turned up a few times. The V call is TRBV19, the J call TRBJ2-5; 8 nucleotides align to TRBD1. The ends lost 3 bases at V and 5 bases at J; junction bases unmatched: 8. The CDR3 length is 15 residues. The germline V gene has CDR1 LNHDA and CDR2 SQIVND (reference sequence). The CDR3 DNA sequence: TGTGCCAGTAGTATTACGGCAGGGGGCCGGGAGACCCAGTACTTC. Translated, it gives CASSITAGGRETQYF.

The chain couples TRBV5-1 to TRBJ1-1; 8 positions match TRBD1. The CDR3 extends over 13 amino acids. Germline-derived CDR1 and CDR2 are SGHRS and YFSETQ. V trimming: 5 bases; J trimming: 4 bases; junction bases outside the gene matches: 4. CDR3 DNA: TGCGCCAGCAGTTATGACAGGGGCACTGAAGCTTTCTTT. This sequence encodes CASSYDRGTEAFF.

The rearrangement links TRBV12-3 or TRBV12-4 to TRBJ2-7; 9 bases are a match to TRBD2. The V segment lost 7 bases and the J segment 7 bases; nucleotides outside the gene matches: 8. The CDR3 is 13 residues long. The CDR3 protein is CASTLAGKDEQYF. The CDR3 DNA is TGTGCCAGCACCCTAGCGGGGAAAGATGAGCAGTACTTC.

This chain joins TRBV9 and TRBJ1-3, with 7 bases fitting TRBD1. Trimming removed 3 bases from V and 0 bases from J; junction bases left unmatched: 3. The CDR3 loop spans 15 amino acids. In germline, CDR1 is SGDLS, CDR2 YYNGEE. CDR3 in amino acids: CASSAGDSSGNTIYF. The CDR3 DNA is TGTGCCAGCAGCGCCGGGGACAGCTCTGGAAACACCATATATTTT.

This clone was recorded a few times. The chain has TRBV21-1 and TRBJ2-2; the D call of TRBD1 is as the table states it, not checked on the DNA. TRBV21-1 is a documented pseudogene. The CDR3 has 16 residues. The chain's CDR3 is CASSKVVRGNDGELFF. CDR3 sequence (DNA): TGTGCCAGCAGCAAAGTGGTCAGGGGGAATGACGGGGAGCTGTTTTTT.

The CDR3 here is CASGSKWGTGGSTDTQYF. DNA for the CDR3: TGTGCCAGCGGATCGAAATGGGGGACAGGGGGTAGCACAGATACGCAGTATTTT. This chain uses TRBV9 with TRBJ2-3; 11 bases line up with TRBD1. Germline trimming cut 7 bases from V and 0 bases from J; bases unmatched to any gene: 13. The CDR3 length is 18 residues. The V gene's germline CDR1 is SGDLS and CDR2 YYNGEE.

The rearrangement links TRBV10-3 to TRBJ1-5; D may be TRBD1 (6 bases). This CDR3 has 15 amino acids. Germline lookup yields CDR1 ENHRY and CDR2 SYGVKD. V was cut by 0 bases and J by 7 bases, with 13 bases left in between. The CDR3: CAISESPGGTQPQHF. CDR3 nucleotides: TGTGCCATCAGTGAGTCGCCGGGGGGGACACAGCCCCAGCATTTT.

This chain uses TRBV5-1 with TRBJ2-3; 8 nucleotides agree with TRBD1. The germline gives CDR1 SGHRS, CDR2 YFSETQ. This CDR3 comprises 15 residues. V dropped 6 bases and J dropped 0; count of bases not matched to a gene: 6. In DNA form, the CDR3 reads TGCGCCAGCATGATGGGACAGGCTAGCACAGATACGCAGTATTTT. Its protein is CASMMGQASTDTQYF.

The chain uses TRBV11-3 and TRBJ1-1; 11 bases fit TRBD1. The V segment lost 4 bases and the J segment 1 base; nucleotides outside the gene matches: 8. This CDR3 is built from 17 residues. The germline gives CDR1 SGHNT, CDR2 YENEEA. In nucleotides, the CDR3 is TGTGCCAGCAGCTGGACCGGGACAGGGGGAGGGAACACTGAAGCTTTCTTT. This codes for CASSWTGTGGGNTEAFF.

This sequence joins TRBV6-5 and TRBJ2-7; TRBD2 matches 9 bases. The CDR3 totals 15 residues. Germline values: CDR1 MNHEY, CDR2 SVGAGI. The V gene end was trimmed by 7 bases and the J gene end by 3 bases; junction bases not matched to a gene: 10. The CDR3 loop is CASTSSGDLRYEQYF. In DNA form, the CDR3 reads TGTGCCAGCACCTCTAGCGGGGACCTACGCTACGAGCAGTACTTC.

The chain recombines TRBV18 with TRBJ1-2; D is possibly TRBD1 (5 bases). V gave up 6 bases and J gave up 4 bases, with 15 bases separating them. CDR1 KGHSH and CDR2 LQKENI come from the germline V gene. The CDR3 has 14 residues. CDR3 sequence: CASSSAPGGYGYTF. The CDR3 nucleotides are TGTGCCAGCTCTTCAGCCCCGGGGGGCTATGGCTACACCTTC. The full variable domain, with the rest looked up from reference TRBV18 and TRBJ1-2, is NAGVMQNPRHLVRRRGQEARLRCSPMKGHSHVYWYRQLPEEGLKFMVYLQKENIIDESGMPKERFSAEFPKEGPSILRIQQVVRGDSAAYFCASSSAPGGYGYTFGSGTRLTVV.

This rearrangement joins TRBV5-1 to TRBJ1-2; TRBD1 matches 9 bases. CDR3 length equals 13 residues. The trim removed 3 bases at V and 7 bases at J, leaving 4 bases unmatched. CDR1 and CDR2 from the germline V gene are SGHRS and YFSETQ. This chain's CDR3 is CASSSQGARGYTF. For the CDR3, the DNA is TGCGCCAGCAGCTCACAGGGGGCGCGTGGCTACACCTTC.

V is TRBV5-5 and J is TRBJ1-5, with D possibly TRBD1 on 5 matching bases. The CDR3 is 15 amino acids. The germline V and J ends were trimmed by 2 bases and 8 bases, with 17 bases remaining between them. CDR1 SGHKS and CDR2 YYEKEE come from the germline V gene (reference sequence). The CDR3 sequence: CASSFSEGLLEPQHF. The CDR3 nucleotides read TGTGCCAGCAGCTTTTCCGAGGGACTTTTGGAGCCCCAGCATTTT.

The chain couples TRBV4-3 to TRBJ2-3; 12 bases line up with TRBD2. Unmatched junction bases numbered 9, after V lost 0 bases and J lost 5 bases. CDR3 length: 18 residues. Per germline, CDR1 LGHNA and CDR2 YSLEER. The CDR3 is CASSQDAASGGAKDTQYF. CDR3 coding DNA: TGCGCCAGCAGCCAAGATGCGGCTAGCGGGGGGGCGAAAGATACGCAGTATTTT.

J is TRBJ2-3 and V is TRBV6-2 or TRBV6-3, with TRBD2 matching over 12 bases. With 4 bases clipped from V and 5 bases from J, the junction kept 4 bases outside the gene matches. Germline lookup yields CDR1 MNHEY and CDR2 SVGEGT. This CDR3 is built from 15 residues. The CDR3 nucleotides read TGTGCCAGCAGTTTACCTAGCGGGAGGGTAGATACGCAGTATTTT. Translating gives CASSLPSGRVDTQYF.

The chain carries TRBV7-3 and TRBJ1-1; possible D gene TRBD1, 5 bases. The CDR3 has 14 amino acids. V shed 1 base and J shed 0 bases, with 6 bases lying between them. Germline V gene data show CDR1 as SGHTA and CDR2 as FQGTGA. The CDR3 coding sequence is TGTGCCAGCAGCTTAAAAGGGGTGAACACTGAAGCTTTCTTT. Residues: CASSLKGVNTEAFF.

This clone has a handful of counts. The chain carries TRBV4-2 and TRBJ2-1, with 14 bases fitting TRBD2. CDR1 is LGHNA, CDR2 YNFKEQ, per germline. V lost 4 bases, J lost 3 bases, and 5 bases stayed unmatched. The CDR3 runs to 17 residues. The CDR3 region is CASSLGTSGGFYNEQFF. In DNA form, the CDR3 reads TGTGCCAGCAGCCTCGGGACTAGCGGGGGCTTCTACAATGAGCAGTTCTTC.

The chain uses TRBV5-1 and TRBJ2-1, with 12 bases that match TRBD2. V lost 0 bases, J lost 4 bases, and 5 bases stayed unmatched. Germline CDR1 SGHRS, CDR2 YFSETQ. The CDR3 consists of 17 residues. DNA of the CDR3: TGCGCCAGCAGCTTGGTGGCTAGCGGGGGGGCGTACAATGAGCAGTTCTTC. This gives the protein CASSLVASGGAYNEQFF.